This TCR beta chain was retrieved from a study of shared clonotypes between healthy human individuals. Whole-study results and caveats: The donor pool, a small one, limited the genetic and exposure-history diversity represented.

Measured with immunoSEQ multiplex PCR; TCRdb has only the in-frame clones, and not every one. The sample lists approximately 2.5 million clones, roughly 93% occurring once. In the case of this clone: What it binds is not known.

The receptor's source is a man between 18 and 35 years old in good health. Some clones in this sample may be carry-over from other donors' samples. The sequencing sample was made of naive CD4+ T cells from PBMCs. Subset given: CD45RA+ positively selected.

DNA for the CDR3: TGTGCCAGCTCTGGGACGTTCGATGAGCAGTTCTTC. Translation gives CASSGTFDEQFF. J is TRBJ2-1 and V is TRBV28, with D perhaps given as TRBD1 or TRBD2 (5 bases each). The CDR3 consists of 12 residues. Germline V gene data show CDR1 as MDHEN and CDR2 as SYDVKM. Trimming took off 8 bases at V and 8 bases at J, with 13 bases between the two ends.